This T cell receptor (beta chain) was sequenced for a study of cytomegalovirus exposure and HLA in healthy donors (dated by TCRdb to 2015 to 2018). The study in broad terms: In an earlier analysis of some 610 of the donors, 276 Gb of sequence data and 95 million to 130 million unique TCR beta sequences from roughly 200 million T cells were reported. Roughly 300 gigabases of sequencing data and tens of millions of unique TCR sequences were included in an early release covering roughly 600 HLA-typed donors. Of the 398 genotyped donors, about 80% fell in the genetic ancestry cluster associated with self-reported Caucasian donors. The study aimed to test whether signatures of past pathogen exposure could be identified by cataloging public T cell receptors. The T cell repertoires of about 700 subjects were profiled by immunosequencing and related to cytomegalovirus serostatus. Besides the first cohort of some 670 subjects, a separate validation cohort made up of 120 different subjects was used. To predict cytomegalovirus infection status, the study combined high-throughput TCR immunosequencing, statistical association of individual TCRs with disease status, and machine learning. In a later analysis, previously published TCR beta repertoires from more than 500 donors were re-analyzed and high-resolution HLA genotyping was added so that TCR occurrence patterns could be studied. In the later analysis, no new phenotypic data were used to find candidate immune exposures; instead, reliance was placed on TCR beta sequences and their occurrence across donors. An earlier analysis of 500 to 650 of the donors applied high-throughput TCR beta sequencing to assess whether each TCR beta V gene segment acted as functional or pseudogenic. Donor age, sex, ethnicity and CMV serostatus were collected together with the repertoire data. A later genetic analysis took genome-wide SNP genotypes for about three fifths of the roughly 670 donors and used that subset as a discovery cohort. All discovery cohort repertoires had been generated using a single sequencing platform. Class I and class II HLA loci were covered by the typing at four-digit resolution. The number of donors typed differed by locus, with about 629-630 for A, B, C, DRB1 and DQB1, roughly 550 for DQA1, over 600 for DPA1, and approximately 470 for DPB1. A few DR-DQ haplotypes were handled as single units for association and clustering because linkage in the cohort was strong. Among roughly 370 genotyped donors of the cohort, an average of approximately 240,000 unique TCR beta nucleotide sequences were sequenced per donor, roughly 20% of them non-productive.

Receptor libraries were prepared by the immunoSEQ multiplex PCR assay. For the multiplex PCR, a mixture combining 60 forward primers for TCR Vbeta segments and 13 reverse primers for TCR Jbeta segments was used. The CDR3 region of rearranged TCR beta genes was amplified from genomic DNA with a multiplex PCR assay. The amplified TCR beta libraries were sequenced on the Illumina HiSeq System as 87-base-pair reads. The authors' pipeline ran thus. In a later analysis, tens of millions of unique TCR beta chains were counted across the roughly 610 repertoires, and about 9.9 million of these chains were shared by at least two donors. Raw reads were error-corrected and collapsed into unique sequences with a nearest-neighbor algorithm that merged closely related sequences to remove PCR and sequencing errors. To assign V, D and J gene segments, CDR3 sequences were aligned to IMGT reference sequences. For a sequence to be retained, at least a six-nucleotide match to both a V gene segment and a J gene segment was required. Rearrangements were called productive when the CDR3 lacked stop codons and stayed in frame with V and J; all others were non-productive. Following IMGT convention, CDR3 was defined as the stretch from the second conserved V-encoded cysteine up to the conserved J-encoded phenylalanine. Sequences without an unambiguous match to a single V gene segment were excluded from the earlier analysis of approximately 560 of the donors. In an earlier analysis of 587 of the donors, V segments were called functional above 56.7% productive rearrangements and were called segregating when the between-donor standard deviation exceeded 5%. A statistical classification framework was built for diagnosing cytomegalovirus status from the catalog of TCR beta chain sequences. V and J gene assignment, in a later analysis, came from comparing TCR nucleotide sequences with IMGT/GENE-DB human TR gene sequences. Using the TCRdist pipeline, a later analysis assigned CDR3 sequences along with most-parsimonious VDJ recombination scenarios. In a later analysis, each TCR beta chain was defined by its CDR3 amino acid sequence together with its V-gene family, and reads without a unique V-gene family were excluded. A later analysis removed 550 to 650 highly shared, low-generation-probability nucleotide sequences to deal with suspected cross-contamination and a sequencing artifact. In a later analysis, a clonal expansion index for each public chain was calculated from normalized within-repertoire ranks of inferred template counts. In a later analysis, generation probabilities were computed with a VDJ recombination model fitted to out-of-frame rearrangements, and the resulting probabilities were checked against IGoR. In a later analysis, TCR-TCR, TCR-HLA and TCR-CMV co-occurrence was scored with hypergeometric tests, and a repertoire-size bias correction was applied to TCR pairs. A later analysis estimated false discovery rates by permuting HLA or CMV assignments 20 times. A later analysis grouped co-occurring TCRs with DBSCAN, adding TCRdist sequence similarity when clustering within HLA-allele-positive subsets. Repertoires with fewer than 30,000 or more than 120,000 public chains, plus five repertoires with anomalous nucleotide sharing, were excluded from co-occurrence clustering. TCRdb mirrors the immuneACCESS table, restricted to in-frame sequences. Some clones are absent from its copies; in checked studies, under half trace to an unresolved V gene, and the reason for the others is unknown. V and J calls and clone size follow that table, whereas D and trimming were derived from the DNA. The sample table contains 150,000 to 200,000 clones; only one count was recorded for 81% of them. The leading ten clones occupy more than 1.5% of the sample.

The cohort comprised fewer than 700 healthy bone marrow donors. Cohort members were all nominally healthy when sampled, although unrecorded immune exposures were likely present. The donor tested CMV seronegative, placing the donor among the 352 seronegative members of the cohort. Each donor provided a peripheral blood sample, and peripheral blood mononuclear cells were used for TCR beta sequencing. The Qiagen DNeasy Blood Extraction Kit was used to extract genomic DNA from the blood cell samples. This clone was seen only a few times. This clone's antigen is unknown. No much larger clonotype is one base removed from it; base qualities were not supplied. Other nucleotide sequences from this sample produce the same CDR3. The paper's findings and limits, for the study overall: In a later analysis, HLA-associated TCR beta chains were found to be more clonally expanded and to have lower generation probabilities than equally common non-associated chains. In an earlier analysis of about 600 of the donors, most TCR beta V segments appeared in productive rearrangements about 87% or about 30% of the time, broadly matching IMGT annotations. Assigning TCR associations to individual alleles was difficult when HLA alleles, especially DR and DQ, strongly co-occurred. According to a later analysis, parvovirus B19, influenza, CMV and Epstein-Barr virus appeared linked to several top co-occurrence clusters. The sequencing pipeline was judged likely to have produced a cluster of highly shared sequence variants as a technical artifact. Only TCR beta chains were sequenced in this cohort, and the absence of alpha or paired-chain data limited detectable features. Most TCR sequences were observed very rarely across donors, whereas some public TCRs were present in many individuals. In vitro tests confirmed that a few of the cytomegalovirus-associated TCR beta chains recognize cytomegalovirus antigens. Correlated functional status among segregating V segments might be attributable to linkage disequilibrium, but an unknown experimental factor could not be ruled out. In a later analysis, most CMV-associated TCR beta chains were found to appear HLA-restricted, with HLA associations seemingly driven largely by CMV exposure. An association between a missense DCLRE1C variant and V-gene and J-gene trimming of TCR beta chains was found in a later genetic analysis and replicated in an independent cohort. Because counts were too low, approximately 15 rarely observed V segments, including chromosome 9 orphons, were excluded from the earlier analysis of some 540 of the donors. In a later analysis, the rate of TCR association differed among HLA loci, with DRB1 alleles having the most associated TCRs and HLA-C alleles having the fewest. The authors suggested that the approach could potentially be generalized to other disease states and immunological phenotypes. Because some donors lacked HLA typing at each locus, the association tests relied only on the typed subset. CMV serostatus was the only immune exposure information available for the cohort. The study gave a list of under 200 TCR beta chains associated with cytomegalovirus. In a later analysis, some 17,000 TCR beta sequences were associated with specific HLA alleles at a false discovery rate of 0.05. In a later genetic analysis, fewer N-insertions in productive TCRs were reported among donors in an Asian-associated ancestry cluster than the approximately 710-donor mean. A further reported finding was that TCR beta sequences accurately predicted the HLA-A and HLA-B alleles for most subjects in the first cohort. The presence/absence analyses assumed that sequencing depth was roughly uniform across donors, and that assumption may not be true. The classifier was reported to diagnose cytomegalovirus status with high specificity and sensitivity in both the original cohort and the validation cohort.

This receptor was obtained from a man between 18 and 29 years old in good health and CMV-seronegative. The sample taken for sequencing was PBMCs.

The CDR3 here reads CASSEEPGMPTNYGYTF. The DNA reads as follows: TGTGCCAGCAGTGAAGAACCGGGGATGCCTACTAACTATGGCTACACCTTC. This receptor chain uses TRBV6-1 and TRBJ1-2, with the D gene uncertain. The CDR3 measures 17 amino acids from cysteine to phenylalanine. Kept here is only the CDR3 DNA, which spans 51 bases and is read in frame from base 1. V gives up 1 base and J gives up 0 bases, and the segment between their germline ends measures 15 bases. CDR1 and CDR2, per the germline V gene, are MNHNS and SASEGT.